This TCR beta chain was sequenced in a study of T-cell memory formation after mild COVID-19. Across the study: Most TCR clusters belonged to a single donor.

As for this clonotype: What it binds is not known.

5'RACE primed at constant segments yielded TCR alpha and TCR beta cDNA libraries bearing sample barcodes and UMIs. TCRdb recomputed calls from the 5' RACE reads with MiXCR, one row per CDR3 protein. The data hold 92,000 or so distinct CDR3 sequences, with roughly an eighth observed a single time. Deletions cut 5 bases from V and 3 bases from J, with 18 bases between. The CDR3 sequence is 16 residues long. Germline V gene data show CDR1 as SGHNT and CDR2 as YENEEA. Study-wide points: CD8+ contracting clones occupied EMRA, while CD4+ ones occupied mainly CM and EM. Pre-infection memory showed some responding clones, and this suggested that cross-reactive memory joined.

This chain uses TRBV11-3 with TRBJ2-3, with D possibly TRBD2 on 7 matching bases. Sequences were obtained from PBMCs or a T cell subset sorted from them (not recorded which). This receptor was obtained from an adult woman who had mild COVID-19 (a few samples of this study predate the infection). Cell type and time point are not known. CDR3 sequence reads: CASSHRGGYSTDTQYF. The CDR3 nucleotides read TGTGCCAGCAGCCATAGGGGGGGCTATTCAACAGATACGCAGTATTTT.